A selection of T cell receptor beta chains follows, all from one sample in a study of molecular identifiers for immune sequencing clone quantification. TCRdb re-analysed the PCR reads in MiXCR, keeping a single row per CDR3 protein. The data hold about 36,000 distinct CDR3 sequences, with approximately 18% observed a single time. Sequencing was performed on naive CD8+ T cells from blood, with Jurkat cell RNA spiked in. The receptors come from a human donor in good health. Some libraries in this study had Jurkat cell RNA spiked in. CDR3s include the opening cysteine and the closing phenylalanine or tryptophan. D genes are given only for firm matches. Rows may omit the clone size; those that give it use once, few, many or a size class.

CDR3,DNA,D,J,size,V
CSVEVAGGVDEKLFF,TGCAGCGTTGAAGTGGCCGGGGGCGTCGATGAAAAACTGTTTTTT,-,TRBJ1-4,-,TRBV29-1
CASRARHSYEQYF,TGTGCCAGCAGAGCCCGACACAGCTACGAGCAGTACTTC,-,TRBJ2-7,few,TRBV14
CASSVETSSYNEQFF,TGTGCCAGCAGCGTAGAAACCTCCTCCTACAATGAGCAGTTCTTC,-,TRBJ2-1,many,TRBV9
CASSQEWRRVVYEQYF,TGTGCCAGCAGCCAAGAATGGAGGCGGGTAGTGTACGAGCAGTACTTC,-,TRBJ2-7,few,TRBV4-2
CASSLDREGAREQYF,TGCGCCAGCAGCTTGGATCGGGAGGGGGCGCGGGAGCAGTACTTC,-,TRBJ2-7,many,TRBV5-1
CASNQDLAGGLNEQFF,TGCGCCAGCAACCAAGACCTAGCGGGAGGGCTGAATGAGCAGTTCTTC,TRBD2,TRBJ2-1,-,TRBV4-3
CASSVRGLAVAYHEQFF,TGTGCCAGCAGTGTTCGTGGGCTCGCGGTCGCGTATCATGAGCAGTTCTTC,-,TRBJ2-1,many,TRBV6-1
CASSVAQGLAAEQYF,TGTGCCAGCAGCGTCGCCCAAGGACTAGCGGCCGAGCAGTACTTC,TRBD2,TRBJ2-7,-,TRBV7-9
CASGTGREQYF,TGTGCCAGCGGGACAGGGCGGGAGCAGTACTTC,TRBD1,TRBJ2-7,many,TRBV6-5
CASTNTEGFEQYF,TGTGCCAGCACCAATACAGAGGGTTTCGAGCAGTACTTC,-,TRBJ2-7,many,TRBV7-9
CASSEDRKSVANTGELFF,TGTGCCAGCAGTGAGGACAGGAAAAGCGTCGCGAACACCGGGGAGCTGTTTTTT,TRBD1,TRBJ2-2,-,TRBV25-1
CASSVGQGSGTDTQYF,TGTGCCAGCAGCGTAGGACAGGGGTCCGGCACAGATACGCAGTATTTT,TRBD1,TRBJ2-3,many,TRBV9
CASSVASSGSSYEQYF,TGTGCCAGCAGCGTAGCCTCTAGCGGGAGCTCCTACGAGCAGTACTTC,TRBD2,TRBJ2-7,-,TRBV9
CASSQGFLLGSSGRGNYNEQFF,TGTGCCAGCAGCCAGGGATTTTTGCTCGGCTCTAGCGGGAGGGGAAACTACAATGAGCAGTTCTTC,TRBD2,TRBJ2-1,many,TRBV7-6
CASSQGGIQPQHF,TGTGCCAGCAGTCAGGGGGGTATTCAGCCCCAGCATTTT,TRBD1,TRBJ1-5,many,TRBV27